The TCR beta chain described here comes from a study of blood T cell repertoires in COVID-19 (dated by TCRdb to the early 2020s). Study-level background: The collaborator samples originated in the United States, Italy and Spain and spanned the acute and convalescent phases of COVID-19. Where available, HLA class I and class II types were taken from metadata supplied by the sample provider and were not determined by assay-based typing. Sample metadata almost always included a de-identified subject ID, COVID-19 status, age in years and sex. The material from the prospective study consisted of cDNA or gDNA derived from T cells, B-cell-depleted T cells, or PBMCs. Samples were obtained from the ongoing ImmuneRACE study (first 160 participants) and from 1,200 or so subjects provided by 6 global collaborators. Subjects who had been exposed to COVID-19, were actively infected with it, or had recovered from it provided the deeply sampled blood TCRbeta repertoires that made up the dataset. A freely available public database, intended as a resource for researchers studying the immune response to SARS-CoV-2, is where the repertoires were released. The study at large found these results: Clinical and demographic metadata were provided uncurated, with the amount varying by source and participant.

TCRbeta CDR3 regions were amplified from genomic DNA by means of the immunoSEQ Assay, a bias-controlled multiplex PCR. In the original analysis: The number of nucleated cells in each sample was estimated from the amplification of reference gene primers within the assay. Sequence reads were collapsed and filtered to measure the absolute abundance of every unique TCRbeta CDR3 rearrangement. For each sample, productive Simpson clonality was calculated as the square root of Simpson's diversity index across productive rearrangements. Entries here come from immuneACCESS through TCRdb and include only in-frame sequences with V and J called. Some clones fail to appear in such tables; in the studies checked, an unresolved V gene covers under half of the shortfall, and the cause of the remainder is unknown. Clone size and V and J calls were adopted from that table, with D and trimming inferred from the DNA. This sample gives some 95,000 clones in total; around 90% of them show up just once. Together, the top ten hold roughly 2.2% of the sample.

Relative to germline, V is 4 bases shorter and J is 7 bases shorter, with 13 bases between their ends. Via the germline V gene, CDR1 is LGHNT and CDR2 FRNRAP. Including the terminal cysteine and phenylalanine, the CDR3 comprises 13 residues. This entry keeps only the CDR3 DNA: 39 bases, framed from base 1. This clone was observed once. The antigen it recognizes is unknown. No much larger clonotype is one base removed from it; base qualities were not supplied. Each collaborating institution followed its own protocols to collect whole blood in K2EDTA tubes. For TCRbeta analysis, collaborators shipped samples in one of three forms: frozen whole blood, isolated PBMCs, or DNA extracted from either of those sample types.

This TCR was recovered from a human donor with active COVID-19. The donor label of this sample is uncertain. The material sequenced was peripheral blood. The rearranged chain carries TRBV12-5 and TRBJ1-1; a tentative D match to TRBD1 spans 6 bases. The CDR3 reads CASGSRTDSEAFF. The DNA sequence is given as TGTGCTAGTGGTTCTAGGACAGATAGTGAAGCTTTCTTT.